These T cell receptor beta chains were read from a single sample in a study of T-cell reconstitution after alpha-beta-depleted transplantation in children. TCRdb re-analysed the PCR reads in MiXCR, keeping a single row per CDR3 protein. In the table there are about 610,000 distinct CDR3 sequences, over 9.5% of which are singletons. Sequencing used PBMCs from the stem cell graft donor, obtained from the stem cell graft. The source is a human donor who donated a stem cell graft to a child with acute myeloid leukemia. Both conserved end residues are part of each CDR3. A D gene is named only where the DNA matches it firmly. Clone sizes are given selectively: once, few, many, or a class where the clone is expanded.

cdr3_nt cdr3_aa v_call clone_size j_call d_call
TGTGCCAGCAGTTCCCTAGCGGGAGGGCCGAACGAGCAGTACTTC CASSSLAGGPNEQYF TRBV28 few TRBJ2-7 TRBD2
TGCAGTGCTAGGAGAACCGGGACAGGGAAAGATACGCAGTATTTT CSARRTGTGKDTQYF TRBV20-1 few TRBJ2-3 TRBD1
TGTGCCAGCAGTTACTCCAGGGGGGTGGATGAGCAGTTCTTC CASSYSRGVDEQFF TRBV12-3/TRBV12-4 - TRBJ2-1 -
TGTGCCATCAGTGACTACGGCGGGAGGAACACCGGGGAGCTGTTTTTT CAISDYGGRNTGELFF TRBV10-3 few TRBJ2-2 TRBD2
TGTGCCAGCAGGGGTCAATTCAATCAGCCCCAGCATTTT CASRGQFNQPQHF TRBV12-3/TRBV12-4 many TRBJ1-5 -
TGCGCCAGCAGCTTGAGGGGAGAGGGTCAGAATGAGCAGTTCTTC CASSLRGEGQNEQFF TRBV5-1 few TRBJ2-1 -
TGTGCCAGCAGCCCAAGCTGGAATGAGCAGTTCTTC CASSPSWNEQFF TRBV7-2 many TRBJ2-1 -
TGTGCCAGCAGTGCCCAGGGAGGCGGGCGCAATCAGCCCCAGCATTTT CASSAQGGGRNQPQHF TRBV12-3/TRBV12-4 few TRBJ1-5 -
TGTGCCAGCGTAGCGGGAGAAGAGACCCAGTACTTC CASVAGEETQYF TRBV18 - TRBJ2-5 TRBD2
TGCGCCAGCAGCCAAGACGACGGGAGGACCTTCTCCTACGAGCAGTACTTC CASSQDDGRTFSYEQYF TRBV4-3 many TRBJ2-7 TRBD2
TGCAGCGTTGAACGGGGAACCATGAACACTGAAGCTTTCTTT CSVERGTMNTEAFF TRBV29-1 few TRBJ1-1 -
TGTGCCAGCAGCGCCCTCAAACGGGGTAGCGGGTTGTGGACCCAGTACTTC CASSALKRGSGLWTQYF TRBV11-2 - TRBJ2-5 TRBD2
TGTGCCAGCAGCTTAGAACAGGGGCCTGGCTACACCTTC CASSLEQGPGYTF TRBV7-9 - TRBJ1-2 TRBD1
TGTGCCATCAGTGAGGGGGATCAGCCCCAGCATTTT CAISEGDQPQHF TRBV10-3 few TRBJ1-5 -
TGCAGTGCTAGTCCCGCTCTAGCGGACCACTACAATGAGCAGTTCTTC CSASPALADHYNEQFF TRBV20-1 many TRBJ2-1 TRBD2
TGTGCCAGCAGTTACAGGGGTGCGAACACCGGGGAGCTGTTTTTT CASSYRGANTGELFF TRBV12-3/TRBV12-4 many TRBJ2-2 TRBD1
TGCAGTGCTGCGGACAGTTCTAGGACTGAAGCTTTCTTT CSAADSSRTEAFF TRBV20-1 - TRBJ1-1 -
TGTGCCAGCAGCGCCTACTCCGGGACAGATACGCAGTATTTT CASSAYSGTDTQYF TRBV7-2 many TRBJ2-3 -
TGTGCCAGCAGTTATTCTAAAAAAGGAGGGGTTTACGGTGAGCAGTTCTTC CASSYSKKGGVYGEQFF TRBV12-3/TRBV12-4 few TRBJ2-1 -
TGTGCCAGCAGCGAACAGGGGGGGTTCAATCAGCCCCAGCATTTT CASSEQGGFNQPQHF TRBV12-3/TRBV12-4 few TRBJ1-5 TRBD1
TGTGCCACCAGTAGCTTAGCGGGGAAGCAGTATTTT CATSSLAGKQYF TRBV24-1 many TRBJ2-3 TRBD2
TGCAGCGTGCGACAGGGACAAACCGGGGAGCTGTTTTTT CSVRQGQTGELFF TRBV29-1 - TRBJ2-2 TRBD1
TGCAGCGCCTTTCTTGCGAACACAGATACGCAGTATTTT CSAFLANTDTQYF TRBV29-1 few TRBJ2-3 -
TGTGCCAGCAGTTTTGGGGAGGCAGTCACAGATACGCAGTATTTT CASSFGEAVTDTQYF TRBV12-3/TRBV12-4 many TRBJ2-3 -
TGCAGTGCTCCCTTGTGGACAGGGGGTACCCCACCGAGCTCCTACGAGCAGTACTTC CSAPLWTGGTPPSSYEQYF TRBV20-1 - TRBJ2-7 TRBD1
TGCAGCGTTACAAGCGGGAACTCCTACGAGCAGTACTTC CSVTSGNSYEQYF TRBV29-1 - TRBJ2-7 TRBD2
TGTGCCAGCAGCAACACAGGGGAGGGCAAAAACATTCAGTACTTC CASSNTGEGKNIQYF TRBV6-1 few TRBJ2-4 -
TGTGCCAGCACCCCGCGCCTGGGGATGAACACTGAAGCTTTCTTT CASTPRLGMNTEAFF TRBV28 - TRBJ1-1 -
TGCAGTGCTAGTAGGGGAGGCCTCGGGGATGAGCAGTTCTTC CSASRGGLGDEQFF TRBV20-1 few TRBJ2-1 -
TGTGCTAGCAGCCCAGGGACAGGGGCCGGCACCGGGGAGCTGTTTTTT CASSPGTGAGTGELFF TRBV7-7 - TRBJ2-2 TRBD1
TGTGCCAGCAGCTTAGTAATGGGCGGGAGGAACACCGGGGAGCTGTTTTTT CASSLVMGGRNTGELFF TRBV7-2 many TRBJ2-2 TRBD2
TGTGCCAGCAGCCGGGAGACCAGCCCTGGAAACACCATATATTTT CASSRETSPGNTIYF TRBV7-9 - TRBJ1-3 -
TGCGCCAGCAGCTTGGGGAACAGGGGGCAAGAGACCCAGTACTTC CASSLGNRGQETQYF TRBV5-1 few TRBJ2-5 TRBD1
TGTGCCAGCAGTTACTCCGGGGGGACTGGGGCCAACGTCCTGACTTTC CASSYSGGTGANVLTF TRBV6-5 few TRBJ2-6 TRBD2
TGCAGCGTTGTCTACGGGAGATGGAGCGAGCAGTACTTC CSVVYGRWSEQYF TRBV29-1 - TRBJ2-7 -
TGTGCCAGCAGCCAAGAGGAGAGACAGGGGTACGAGCAGTACTTC CASSQEERQGYEQYF TRBV4-2 many TRBJ2-7 TRBD1
TGTGCCAGCAGTAATCTACGGACAGGGCCATCCACCGGGGAGCTGTTTTTT CASSNLRTGPSTGELFF TRBV6-2/TRBV6-3 few TRBJ2-2 TRBD1
TGTGCCAGCAGCCACTTTGAAGGGGATCCCCAGCATTTT CASSHFEGDPQHF TRBV11-1 many TRBJ1-5 -
TGCAGCGCCTACACGAACACTGAAGCTTTCTTT CSAYTNTEAFF TRBV29-1 - TRBJ1-1 -
TGTGCCAGCAGCTTCTCTGGAGGGTGGGGGGAGACCCAGTACTTC CASSFSGGWGETQYF TRBV7-2 many TRBJ2-5 -
TGCGCCAGCAGCCAAGATAAAGGGGGAAGCAATGAGCAGTTCTTC CASSQDKGGSNEQFF TRBV4-3 few TRBJ2-1 -
TGTGCCAGCAGCCTCTCCCGGTGGAGGGGCTCCTACAATGAGCAGTTCTTC CASSLSRWRGSYNEQFF TRBV7-8 few TRBJ2-1 -
TGTGCCAGCAGGACCGGTATTCACGAGCAGTACTTC CASRTGIHEQYF TRBV12-3/TRBV12-4 - TRBJ2-7 -
TGCAGCGTTGAAGAGTCGGACGGTGGAAACGAGCAGTACTTC CSVEESDGGNEQYF TRBV29-1 few TRBJ2-7 -
TGTGCCAGCAGCTCCGCTAGCGGGAGCGCCAAAAACATTCAGTACTTC CASSSASGSAKNIQYF TRBV28 - TRBJ2-4 TRBD2